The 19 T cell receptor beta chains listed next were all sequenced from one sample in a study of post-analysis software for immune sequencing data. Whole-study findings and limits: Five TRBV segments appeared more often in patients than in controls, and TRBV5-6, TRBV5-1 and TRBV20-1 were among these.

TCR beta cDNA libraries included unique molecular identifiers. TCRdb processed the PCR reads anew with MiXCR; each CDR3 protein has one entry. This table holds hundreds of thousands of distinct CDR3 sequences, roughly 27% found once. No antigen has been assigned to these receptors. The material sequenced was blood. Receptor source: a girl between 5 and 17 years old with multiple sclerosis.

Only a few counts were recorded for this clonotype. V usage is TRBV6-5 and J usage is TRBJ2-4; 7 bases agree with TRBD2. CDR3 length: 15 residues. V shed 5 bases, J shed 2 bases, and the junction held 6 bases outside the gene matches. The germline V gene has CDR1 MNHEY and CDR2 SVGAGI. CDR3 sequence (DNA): TGTGCCAGCAGTCAGGACGGGGGGACCAAAAACATTCAGTACTTC. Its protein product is CASSQDGGTKNIQYF.

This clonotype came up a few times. The CDR3 region has the DNA TGCGCCAGCAGCTTGGGACTAGCGGGGGGTTCTGGAGAGACCCAGTACTTC. It translates to CASSLGLAGGSGETQYF. The chain joins TRBV5-1 to TRBJ2-5; TRBD2 matches 13 bases. Germline lookup yields CDR1 SGHRS and CDR2 YFSETQ. V was clipped by 0 bases and J by 4 bases; unmatched bases: 6. The CDR3 contains 17 residues.

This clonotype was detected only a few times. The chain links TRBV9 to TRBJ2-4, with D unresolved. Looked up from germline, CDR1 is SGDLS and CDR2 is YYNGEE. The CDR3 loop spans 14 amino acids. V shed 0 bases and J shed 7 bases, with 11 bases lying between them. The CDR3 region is CASSVGPSWNIQYF. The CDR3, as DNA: TGTGCCAGCAGCGTAGGCCCAAGCTGGAACATTCAGTACTTC.

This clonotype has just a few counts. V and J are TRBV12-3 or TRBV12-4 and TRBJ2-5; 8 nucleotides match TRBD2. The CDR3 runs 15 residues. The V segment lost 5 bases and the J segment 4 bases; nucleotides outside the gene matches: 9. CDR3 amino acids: CASSPQAGGTETQYF. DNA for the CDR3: TGTGCCAGCAGTCCCCAGGCGGGAGGCACAGAGACCCAGTACTTC.

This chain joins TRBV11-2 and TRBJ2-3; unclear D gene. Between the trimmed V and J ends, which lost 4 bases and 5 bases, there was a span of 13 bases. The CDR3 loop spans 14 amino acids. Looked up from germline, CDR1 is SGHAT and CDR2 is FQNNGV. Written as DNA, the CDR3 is TGTGCCAGCAGCTACGACCCCGAGAGAGATACGCAGTATTTT. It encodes CASSYDPERDTQYF.

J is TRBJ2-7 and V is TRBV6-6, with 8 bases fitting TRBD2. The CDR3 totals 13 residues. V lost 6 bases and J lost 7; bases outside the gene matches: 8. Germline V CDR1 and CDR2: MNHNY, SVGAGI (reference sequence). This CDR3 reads CASSAGTRGEQYF. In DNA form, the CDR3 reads TGTGCCAGCAGCGCCGGGACTAGGGGTGAGCAGTACTTC.

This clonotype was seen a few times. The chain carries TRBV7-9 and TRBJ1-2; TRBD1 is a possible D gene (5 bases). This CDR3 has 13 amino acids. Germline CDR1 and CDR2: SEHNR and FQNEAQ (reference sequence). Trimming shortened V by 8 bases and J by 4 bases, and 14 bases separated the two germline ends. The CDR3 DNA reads TGTGCCAGCGGCACAGACAGCCTCTATGGCTACACCTTC. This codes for CASGTDSLYGYTF.

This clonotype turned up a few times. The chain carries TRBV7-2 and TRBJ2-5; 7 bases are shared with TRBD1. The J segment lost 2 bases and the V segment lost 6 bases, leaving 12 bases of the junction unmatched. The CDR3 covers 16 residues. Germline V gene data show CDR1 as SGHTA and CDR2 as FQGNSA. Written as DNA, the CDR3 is TGTGCCAGCAGTTTGACAGGGCTCACTTTTCAAGAGACCCAGTACTTC. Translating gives CASSLTGLTFQETQYF. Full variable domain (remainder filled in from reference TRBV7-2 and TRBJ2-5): GAGVSQSPSNKVTEKGKDVELRCDPISGHTALYWYRQSLGQGLEFLIYFQGNSAPDKSGLPSDRFSAERTGGSVSTLTIQRTQQEDSAVYLCASSLTGLTFQETQYFGPGTRLLVL.

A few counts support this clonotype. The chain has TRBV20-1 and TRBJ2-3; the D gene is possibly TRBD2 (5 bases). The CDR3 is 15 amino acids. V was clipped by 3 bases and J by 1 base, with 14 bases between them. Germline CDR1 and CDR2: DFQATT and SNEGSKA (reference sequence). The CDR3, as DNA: TGCAGTGCTAGCTTTTCTTGGCGGGGCACAGATACGCAGTATTTT. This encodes CSASFSWRGTDTQYF.

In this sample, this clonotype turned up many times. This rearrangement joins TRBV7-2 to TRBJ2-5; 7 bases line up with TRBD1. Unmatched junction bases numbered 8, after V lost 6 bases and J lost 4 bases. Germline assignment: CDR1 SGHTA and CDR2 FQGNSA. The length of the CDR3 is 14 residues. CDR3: CASSSGQPGETQYF. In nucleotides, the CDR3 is TGTGCCAGCAGTTCGGGACAGCCAGGAGAGACCCAGTACTTC.

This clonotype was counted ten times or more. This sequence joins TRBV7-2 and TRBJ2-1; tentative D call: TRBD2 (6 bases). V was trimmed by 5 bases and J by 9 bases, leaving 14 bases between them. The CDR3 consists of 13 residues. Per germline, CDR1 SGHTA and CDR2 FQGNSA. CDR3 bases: TGTGCCAGCAGCCCAAGGGAGGCGGGTGAGCAGTTCTTC. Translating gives CASSPREAGEQFF.

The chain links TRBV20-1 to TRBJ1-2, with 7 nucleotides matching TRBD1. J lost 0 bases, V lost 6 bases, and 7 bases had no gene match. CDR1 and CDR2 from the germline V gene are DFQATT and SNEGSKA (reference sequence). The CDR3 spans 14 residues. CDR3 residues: CSAPDRQSNYGYTF. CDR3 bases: TGCAGTGCCCCGGACAGGCAATCTAACTATGGCTACACCTTC.

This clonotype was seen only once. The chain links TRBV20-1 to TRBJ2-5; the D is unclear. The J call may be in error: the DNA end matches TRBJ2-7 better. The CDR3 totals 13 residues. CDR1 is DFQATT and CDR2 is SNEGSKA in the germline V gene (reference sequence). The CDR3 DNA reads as TGCAGTGCCAATCAACCTGCCGCTCACGAGCAGTACTTC. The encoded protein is CSANQPAAHEQYF.

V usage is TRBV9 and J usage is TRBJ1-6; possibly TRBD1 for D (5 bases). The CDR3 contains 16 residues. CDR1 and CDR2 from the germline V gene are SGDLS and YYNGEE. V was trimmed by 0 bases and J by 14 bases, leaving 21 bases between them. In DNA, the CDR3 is TGTGCCAGCAGCGTAGGGGCGGGGCAGGCTCTAAGTTCCCTCCACTTT. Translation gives CASSVGAGQALSSLHF.

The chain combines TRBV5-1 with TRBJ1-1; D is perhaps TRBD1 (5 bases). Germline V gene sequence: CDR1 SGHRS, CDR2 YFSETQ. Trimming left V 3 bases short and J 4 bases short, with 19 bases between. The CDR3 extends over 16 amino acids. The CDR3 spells CASSSGLGGDGTEAFF. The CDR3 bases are TGCGCCAGCAGCTCTGGCCTCGGGGGAGACGGCACTGAAGCTTTCTTT. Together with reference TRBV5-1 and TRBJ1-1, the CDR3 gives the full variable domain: KAGVTQTPRYLIKTRGQQVTLSCSPISGHRSVSWYQQTPGQGLQFLFEYFSETQRNKGNFPGRFSGRQFSNSRSEMNVSTLELGDSALYLCASSSGLGGDGTEAFFGQGTRLTVV.

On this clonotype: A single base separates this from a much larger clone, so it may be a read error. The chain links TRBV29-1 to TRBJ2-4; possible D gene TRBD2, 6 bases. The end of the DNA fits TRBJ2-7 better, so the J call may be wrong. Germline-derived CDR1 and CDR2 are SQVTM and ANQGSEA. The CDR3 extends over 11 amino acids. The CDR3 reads CSVREIYEQYF. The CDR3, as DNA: TGCAGCGTTCGGGAGATCTACGAGCAGTACTTC.

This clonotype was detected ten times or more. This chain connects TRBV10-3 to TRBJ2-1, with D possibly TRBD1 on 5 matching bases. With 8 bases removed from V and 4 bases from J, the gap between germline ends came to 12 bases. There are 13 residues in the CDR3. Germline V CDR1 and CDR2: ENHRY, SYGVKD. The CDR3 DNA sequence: TGTGCCATCGGGGCATCGAATTACAATGAGCAGTTCTTC. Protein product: CAIGASNYNEQFF.

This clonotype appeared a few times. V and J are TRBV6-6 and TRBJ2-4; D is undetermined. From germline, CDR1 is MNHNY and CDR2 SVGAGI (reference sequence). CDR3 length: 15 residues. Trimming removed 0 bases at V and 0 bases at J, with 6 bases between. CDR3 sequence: CASSYSKLAKNIQYF. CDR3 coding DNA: TGTGCCAGCAGTTACTCGAAGCTAGCCAAAAACATTCAGTACTTC.

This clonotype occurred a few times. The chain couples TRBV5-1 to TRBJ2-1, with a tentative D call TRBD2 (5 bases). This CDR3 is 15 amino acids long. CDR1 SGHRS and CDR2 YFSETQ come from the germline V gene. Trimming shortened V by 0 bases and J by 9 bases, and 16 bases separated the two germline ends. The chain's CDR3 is CASSLVIGPRGEQFF. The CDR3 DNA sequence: TGCGCCAGCAGCTTGGTAATAGGACCCCGGGGTGAGCAGTTCTTC.